Listed here are 19 T cell receptor beta chains from one sample, sequenced in a study of blood T cell repertoires in COVID-19. TCRdb's table, derived via immunoSEQ multiplex PCR, lists solely in-frame clones and lacks some. Of approximately 180,000 clones in the sample, approximately 82% are singletons; the top ten hold approximately 14%. The specimen sequenced was PBMCs or T cells enriched from blood (not recorded which). The receptors derive from a man between 45 and 60 years old who had recovered from COVID-19.

The rearrangement joins TRBV2 to TRBJ2-5, with 7 bases lining up with TRBD2. The germline CDR1 and CDR2 sequences are SNHLY and FYNNEI. Trimming removed 1 base from V and 4 bases from J; junction bases left unmatched: 6. The CDR3 has 15 amino acids. In nucleotides, the CDR3 is TGTGCCAGCAGTGAAGGGGGAGGGGAGGCAGAGACCCAGTACTTC. Translation: CASSEGGGEAETQYF.

The CDR3 is CASSIAPLSSGANVLTF. CDR3 bases: TGTGCCAGTAGTATAGCCCCCCTAAGCTCTGGGGCCAACGTCCTGACTTTC. This chain connects TRBV19 to TRBJ2-6, with unresolved D. The CDR3 has 17 residues. The V gene's germline CDR1 is LNHDA and CDR2 SQIVND (reference sequence). The V end lost 1 base, the J end lost 0 bases, and 10 bases lay between the germline ends. The full variable domain, its missing parts supplied by reference TRBV19 and TRBJ2-6, is DGGITQSPKYLFRKEGQNVTLSCEQNLNHDAMYWYRQDPGQGLRLIYYSQIVNDFQKGDIAEGYSVSREKKESFPLTVTSAQKNPTAFYLCASSIAPLSSGANVLTFGAGSRLTVL.

The rearrangement uses TRBV18 and TRBJ1-2; 8 bases are shared with TRBD1. Unmatched junction bases numbered 3, after V lost 2 bases and J lost 1 base. The length of the CDR3 is 15 residues. Germline V gives CDR1 KGHSH, CDR2 LQKENI. The CDR3 bases are TGTGCCAGCTCACCAAACAGGGGGAATAACTATGGCTACACCTTC. Protein product: CASSPNRGNNYGYTF. The full variable domain, completed using reference TRBV18 and TRBJ1-2, is NAGVMQNPRHLVRRRGQEARLRCSPMKGHSHVYWYRQLPEEGLKFMVYLQKENIIDESGMPKERFSAEFPKEGPSILRIQQVVRGDSAAYFCASSPNRGNNYGYTFGSGTRLTVV.

The genes are TRBV4-1 and TRBJ1-2, with D possibly TRBD1 on 6 matching bases. Germline CDR1 reads MGHRA; CDR2 reads YSYEKL. The V end lost 0 bases, the J end lost 5 bases, and 16 bases lay between the germline ends. The CDR3 extends over 16 amino acids. The DNA for the CDR3 is TGCGCCAGCAGCCAAGATCAAGGAGGGGGGGTATATGGCTACACCTTC. It specifies CASSQDQGGGVYGYTF.

This chain links TRBV28 with TRBJ1-2; D gene ambiguous. CDR3 length: 15 residues. Germline-derived CDR1 and CDR2 are MDHEN and SYDVKM. Deletions cut 3 bases from V and 8 bases from J, with 19 bases between. This CDR3 is CASSLIYGVTGGYTF. In nucleotides, the CDR3 is TGTGCCAGCAGTTTGATCTATGGGGTAACGGGGGGCTACACCTTC.

The chain has TRBV7-9 and TRBJ2-1, with D perhaps TRBD1 (5 bases). The germline V and J ends were trimmed by 4 bases and 8 bases, with 9 bases remaining between them. The germline V gene has CDR1 SEHNR and CDR2 FQNEAQ (reference sequence). The CDR3 consists of 12 residues. The CDR3 protein is CASSSTGHEQFF. CDR3 bases: TGTGCCAGCAGCTCCACAGGCCATGAGCAGTTCTTC.

This chain connects TRBV4-2 to TRBJ1-2; possibly TRBD1 for D (5 bases). CDR1 is LGHNA and CDR2 is YNFKEQ in the germline V gene. Trimming pared 0 bases from V and 2 bases from J, leaving 19 bases between. This CDR3 contains 18 residues. CDR3 residues: CASSQDVVRARANYGYTF. CDR3 coding DNA: TGTGCCAGCAGCCAAGATGTGGTCAGGGCCCGTGCAAACTATGGCTACACCTTC.

This chain links TRBV7-6 with TRBJ1-5; D remains ambiguous. The CDR3 covers 14 residues. Between the trimmed V and J ends, which lost 1 base and 3 bases, there was a span of 7 bases. Germline V gives CDR1 SGHVS, CDR2 FNYEAQ. DNA of the CDR3: TGTGCCAGCAGCTTAGGCGACACCAATCAGCCCCAGCATTTT. Protein product: CASSLGDTNQPQHF.

The sample holds one count of this clone. The chain joins TRBV5-1 to TRBJ1-4; 12 bases agree with TRBD1. With 0 bases clipped from V and 2 bases from J, the junction kept 8 bases outside the gene matches. The length of the CDR3 is 19 residues. The V gene's germline CDR1 is SGHRS and CDR2 YFSETQ. The CDR3 sequence: CASSLAGTGGRGTNEKLFF. The CDR3, as DNA: TGCGCCAGCAGCTTGGCCGGGACAGGGGGCCGTGGCACTAATGAAAAACTGTTTTTT.

This chain uses TRBV10-1 with TRBJ1-3; TRBD1 agrees at 10 bases. From germline, CDR1 is WNHNN and CDR2 SYGVQD (reference sequence). Losses at the gene ends were 6 bases for V and 4 bases for J; bases not matched to a gene: 6. The CDR3 has 15 amino acids. The CDR3 DNA reads TGCGCCAGCAGCCTGACAGGGGGCTACGGAAACACCATATATTTT. It translates to CASSLTGGYGNTIYF.

This clone was seen at least ten times. This sequence joins TRBV7-3 and TRBJ1-3, with a tentative D call TRBD1 (5 bases). V was clipped by 6 bases and J by 2 bases, with 5 bases between them. CDR1 and CDR2 (germline): SGHTA, FQGTGA. The CDR3 is 12 amino acids. CDR3 protein: CASRGAGNTIYF. The CDR3 DNA sequence: TGTGCCAGCAGAGGGGCTGGAAACACCATATATTTT.

The chain combines TRBV7-6 with TRBJ1-5, with 9 bases fitting TRBD1. Germline V CDR1 and CDR2: SGHVS, FNYEAQ. The ends lost 5 bases at V and 7 bases at J; junction bases unmatched: 6. This CDR3 spans 14 amino acids. CDR3 nucleotides: TGTGCCAGCAGCAAGGGACAGGGAGACCAGCCCCAGCATTTT. Amino acids: CASSKGQGDQPQHF.

The rearrangement uses TRBV9 and TRBJ2-2; D might be TRBD1 (6 bases). The CDR3 consists of 16 residues. Per germline, CDR1 SGDLS and CDR2 YYNGEE. V lost 5 bases, J lost 1 base, and 15 bases lay in between. CDR3 nucleotide sequence: TGTGCCAGCAGAGAGGCCGGGACACAGAACACCGGGGAGCTGTTTTTT. This sequence encodes CASREAGTQNTGELFF.

V and J are TRBV28 and TRBJ1-2; 7 bases match TRBD1. V lost 6 bases to trimming and J lost 5 bases; unmatched junction nucleotides: 9. The germline CDR1 and CDR2 sequences are MDHEN and SYDVKM. There are 14 residues in the CDR3. CDR3 amino acids: CASRLTGTVYGYTF. The CDR3 DNA sequence: TGTGCCAGCAGACTTACGGGGACAGTTTATGGCTACACCTTC.

The chain uses TRBV19 and TRBJ1-1; 7 bases are a match to TRBD1. The CDR3 spans 15 residues. The V and J ends lost 6 bases and 2 bases, in that order; junction bases with no gene match: 9. CDR1 is LNHDA and CDR2 is SQIVND in the germline V gene (reference sequence). The chain's CDR3 is CASRFSGTVNTEAFF. Here the CDR3 DNA reads TGTGCCAGTAGATTCAGTGGGACAGTCAACACTGAAGCTTTCTTT.

This chain joins TRBV7-8 and TRBJ1-5; 9 bases agree with TRBD1. The J segment lost 4 bases and the V segment lost 4 bases, leaving 5 bases of the junction unmatched. Germline lookup yields CDR1 SGHVS and CDR2 FQNEAQ. The CDR3 is made up of 15 amino acids. The CDR3 DNA sequence: TGTGCCAGCAGCTGGGGACAGGGACAGAATCAGCCCCAGCATTTT. The encoded protein is CASSWGQGQNQPQHF.

V gene TRBV12-3 or TRBV12-4 combines with J gene TRBJ1-1; D is undetermined. The CDR3 loop spans 11 amino acids. V lost 5 bases, J lost 2 bases, and 3 bases lay in between. This CDR3 reads CASSPNTEAFF. CDR3 in DNA: TGTGCCAGCAGTCCTAACACTGAAGCTTTCTTT.

This chain connects TRBV5-1 to TRBJ1-2, with 8 bases aligning to TRBD1. V shed 4 bases and J 3 bases; nucleotides not matched to a gene: 8. The CDR3 is made up of 15 amino acids. Germline V gene data show CDR1 as SGHRS and CDR2 as YFSETQ. The CDR3 protein is CASSNHRGLDYGYTF. CDR3 nucleotide sequence: TGCGCCAGCAGCAACCACAGGGGGTTAGACTATGGCTACACCTTC.

The chain uses TRBV9 and TRBJ1-2, with TRBD1 identical over 7 bases. CDR3 length: 14 amino acids. CDR1 and CDR2 (germline): SGDLS, YYNGEE. V shed 3 bases and J 5 bases; nucleotides not matched to a gene: 7. CDR3 protein: CASSAPGQSYGYTF. Written as DNA, the CDR3 is TGTGCCAGCAGCGCCCCGGGACAGTCATATGGCTACACCTTC.